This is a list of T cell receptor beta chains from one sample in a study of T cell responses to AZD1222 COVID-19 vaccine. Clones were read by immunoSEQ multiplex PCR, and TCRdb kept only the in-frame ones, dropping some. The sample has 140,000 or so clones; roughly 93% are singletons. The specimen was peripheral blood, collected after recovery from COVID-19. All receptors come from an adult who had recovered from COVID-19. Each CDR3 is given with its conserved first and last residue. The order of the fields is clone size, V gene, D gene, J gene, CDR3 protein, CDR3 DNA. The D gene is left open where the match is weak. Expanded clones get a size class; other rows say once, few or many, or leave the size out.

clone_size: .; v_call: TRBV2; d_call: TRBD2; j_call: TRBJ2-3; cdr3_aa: CASSVEAGGTDTQYF; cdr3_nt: TGTGCCAGCAGTGTAGAAGCGGGAGGCACAGATACGCAGTATTTT
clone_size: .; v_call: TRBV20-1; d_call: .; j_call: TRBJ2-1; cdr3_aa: CSANLGNEQFF; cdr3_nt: TGCAGTGCTAATTTAGGCAATGAGCAGTTCTTC
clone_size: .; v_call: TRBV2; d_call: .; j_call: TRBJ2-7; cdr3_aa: CASSAAYEQYF; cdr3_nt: TGTGCCAGCAGTGCAGCCTACGAGCAGTACTTC
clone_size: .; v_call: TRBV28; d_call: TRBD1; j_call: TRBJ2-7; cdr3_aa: CASSLGGTGDYEQYF; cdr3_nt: TGTGCCAGCAGTTTGGGGGGGACAGGGGATTACGAGCAGTACTTC
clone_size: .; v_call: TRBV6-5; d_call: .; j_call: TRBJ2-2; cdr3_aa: CASSYPANTGELFF; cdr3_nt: TGTGCCAGCAGTTACCCCGCGAACACCGGGGAGCTGTTTTTT
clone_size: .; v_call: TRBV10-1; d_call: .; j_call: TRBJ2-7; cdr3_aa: CASSDKDFGYEQYF; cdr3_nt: TGCGCCAGCAGTGATAAGGACTTTGGCTACGAGCAGTACTTC
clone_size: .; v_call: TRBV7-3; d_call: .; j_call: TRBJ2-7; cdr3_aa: CASSPGLISYEQYF; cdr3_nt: TGTGCCAGCAGCCCGGGACTCATCTCCTACGAGCAGTACTTC
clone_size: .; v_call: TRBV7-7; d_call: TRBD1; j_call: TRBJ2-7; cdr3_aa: CASSFDRGYEQYF; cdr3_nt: TGTGCTAGCAGCTTCGACAGGGGCTACGAGCAGTACTTC
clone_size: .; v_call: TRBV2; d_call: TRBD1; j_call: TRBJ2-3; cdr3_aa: CASSVAGQGWTDTQYF; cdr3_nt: TGTGCCAGCAGTGTGGCCGGACAGGGATGGACAGATACGCAGTATTTT
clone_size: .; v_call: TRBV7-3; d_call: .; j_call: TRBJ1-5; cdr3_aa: CASNPSWGGDQPQHF; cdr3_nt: TGTGCCAGCAACCCGTCGTGGGGGGGCGATCAGCCCCAGCATTTT
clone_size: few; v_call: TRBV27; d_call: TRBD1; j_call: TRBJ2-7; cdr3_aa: CASGTGNVGEQYF; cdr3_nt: TGTGCCAGCGGGACAGGGAACGTCGGCGAGCAGTACTTC
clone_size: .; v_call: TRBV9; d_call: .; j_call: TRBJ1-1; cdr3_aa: CASSQTSGFTEAFF; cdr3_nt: TGTGCCAGCAGTCAAACATCCGGGTTCACTGAAGCTTTCTTT
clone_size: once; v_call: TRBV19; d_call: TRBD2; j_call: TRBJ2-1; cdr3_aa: CASSSGRRPYNEQFF; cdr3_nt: TGTGCCAGTTCTAGCGGGAGGAGGCCCTACAATGAGCAGTTCTTC
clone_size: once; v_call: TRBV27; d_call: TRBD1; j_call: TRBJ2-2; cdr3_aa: CASSSRDRGLLGELFF; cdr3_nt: TGTGCCAGCAGTTCGCGGGACAGGGGGCTTCTCGGGGAGCTGTTTTTT
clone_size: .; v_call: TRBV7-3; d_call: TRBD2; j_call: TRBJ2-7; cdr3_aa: CASSLTSDYEQYF; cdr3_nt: TGTGCCAGCAGCTTGACTAGCGACTACGAGCAGTACTTC
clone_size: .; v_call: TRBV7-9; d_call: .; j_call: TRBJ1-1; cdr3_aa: CASSFGTEAFF; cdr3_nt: TGTGCCAGCAGCTTCGGCACTGAAGCTTTCTTT
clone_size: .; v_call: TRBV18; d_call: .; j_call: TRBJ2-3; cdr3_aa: CASSPLAVGVRADTQYF; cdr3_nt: TGTGCCAGCTCCCCTCTTGCCGTGGGTGTTCGAGCAGATACGCAGTATTTT
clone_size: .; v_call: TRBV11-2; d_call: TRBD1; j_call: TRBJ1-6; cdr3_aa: CASSFGQGNSPLHF; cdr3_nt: TGTGCCAGCAGCTTCGGACAGGGAAATTCACCCCTCCACTTT
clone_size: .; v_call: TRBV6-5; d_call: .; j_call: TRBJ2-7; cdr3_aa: CACGASDPTKQYF; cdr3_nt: TGTGCGTGCGGGGCTAGCGATCCTACGAAGCAGTACTTC
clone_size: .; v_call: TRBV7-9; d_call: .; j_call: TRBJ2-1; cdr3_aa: CASSLGFSGTGSNEQFF; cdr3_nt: TGTGCCAGCAGCTTAGGATTCTCAGGGACGGGGAGCAATGAGCAGTTCTTC
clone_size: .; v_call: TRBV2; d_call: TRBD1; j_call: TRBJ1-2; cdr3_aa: CASSLTGNYGYTF; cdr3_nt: TGTGCCAGCTCTCTGACAGGGAACTATGGCTACACCTTC
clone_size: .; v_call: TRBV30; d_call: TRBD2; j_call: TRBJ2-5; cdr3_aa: CAWRPGLTETQYF; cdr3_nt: TGTGCCTGGAGGCCGGGACTAACGGAGACCCAGTACTTC
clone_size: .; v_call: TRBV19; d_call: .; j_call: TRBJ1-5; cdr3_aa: CASSIDRGQPQHF; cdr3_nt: TGTGCCAGTAGTATAGATCGGGGGCAGCCCCAGCATTTT
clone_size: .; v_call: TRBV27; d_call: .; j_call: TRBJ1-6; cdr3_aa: CASSFEAPGEDNSPLHF; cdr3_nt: TGTGCCAGCAGTTTCGAAGCTCCAGGGGAGGATAATTCACCCCTCCACTTT
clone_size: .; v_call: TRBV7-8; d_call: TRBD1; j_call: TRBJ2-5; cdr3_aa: CASSVDRGRETQYF; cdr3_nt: TGTGCCAGCAGCGTGGACAGGGGGCGAGAGACCCAGTACTTC
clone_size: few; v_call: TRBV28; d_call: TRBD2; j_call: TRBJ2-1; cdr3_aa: CASRPAGGLDEQFF; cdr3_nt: TGTGCCAGCAGACCAGCGGGAGGGTTAGATGAGCAGTTCTTC
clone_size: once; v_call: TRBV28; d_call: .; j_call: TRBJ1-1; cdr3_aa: CASNVDSPGTRGEAFF; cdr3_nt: TGTGCCAGCAACGTCGACAGTCCGGGCACTCGGGGTGAAGCTTTCTTT
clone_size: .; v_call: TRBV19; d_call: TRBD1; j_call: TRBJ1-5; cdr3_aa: CAASRGLYQPQHF; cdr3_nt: TGTGCAGCAAGCAGGGGGCTCTATCAGCCCCAGCATTTT
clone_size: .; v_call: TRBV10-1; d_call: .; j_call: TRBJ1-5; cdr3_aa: CASSGETGNQPQHF; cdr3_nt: TGCGCCAGCAGTGGGGAGACAGGCAATCAGCCCCAGCATTTT
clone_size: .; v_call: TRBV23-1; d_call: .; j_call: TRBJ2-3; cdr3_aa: CASNADSKDTQYF; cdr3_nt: TGCGCCAGCAACGCCGATAGCAAAGATACGCAGTATTTT
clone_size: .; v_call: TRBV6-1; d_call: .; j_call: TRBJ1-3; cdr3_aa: CASSLGSGNTIYF; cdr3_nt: TGTGCCAGCAGTTTAGGCTCTGGAAACACCATATATTTT
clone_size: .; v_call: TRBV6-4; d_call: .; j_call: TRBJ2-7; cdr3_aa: CASRPQRYEQYF; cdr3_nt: TGTGCCAGCAGGCCTCAGCGCTACGAGCAGTACTTC
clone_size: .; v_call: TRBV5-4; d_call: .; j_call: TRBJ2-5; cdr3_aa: CASSREWGSQETQYF; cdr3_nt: TGTGCCAGCAGCCGGGAATGGGGCAGTCAAGAGACCCAGTACTTC
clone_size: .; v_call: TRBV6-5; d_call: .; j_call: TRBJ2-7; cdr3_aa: CASRQGAYSEQYF; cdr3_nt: TGTGCCAGCAGGCAGGGCGCCTATAGCGAGCAGTACTTC
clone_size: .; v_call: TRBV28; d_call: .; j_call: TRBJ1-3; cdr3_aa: CASQGRLGHTIYF; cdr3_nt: TGTGCCAGCCAAGGACGATTGGGACACACCATATATTTT
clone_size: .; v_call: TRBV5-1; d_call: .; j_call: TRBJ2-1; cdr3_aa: CASSLVRSASSYNEQFF; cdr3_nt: TGCGCCAGCAGCTTGGTTCGGTCTGCCTCCTCCTACAATGAGCAGTTCTTC
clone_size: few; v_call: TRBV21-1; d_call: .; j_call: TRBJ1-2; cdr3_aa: CASSIVGTGGSYGYTF; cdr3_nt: TGTGCCAGCAGCATCGTAGGGACAGGGGGAAGCTATGGCTACACCTTC
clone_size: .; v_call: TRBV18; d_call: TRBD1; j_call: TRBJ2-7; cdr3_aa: CASSPGTGGYEQYF; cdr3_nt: TGTGCCAGCTCACCAGGGACAGGGGGCTACGAGCAGTACTTC
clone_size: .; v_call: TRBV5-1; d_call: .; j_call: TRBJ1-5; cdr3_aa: CASSPTGRNQPQHF; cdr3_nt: TGCGCCAGCAGCCCCACAGGGCGCAATCAGCCCCAGCATTTT
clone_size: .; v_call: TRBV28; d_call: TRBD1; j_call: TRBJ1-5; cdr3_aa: CASSSDRGVSEPQHF; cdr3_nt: TGTGCCAGCAGTTCGGACAGGGGTGTAAGCGAGCCCCAGCATTTT
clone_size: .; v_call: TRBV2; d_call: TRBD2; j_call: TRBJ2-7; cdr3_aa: CASSFALLAGGPEQYF; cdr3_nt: TGTGCCAGCAGTTTTGCCCTACTAGCGGGAGGGCCTGAGCAGTACTTC
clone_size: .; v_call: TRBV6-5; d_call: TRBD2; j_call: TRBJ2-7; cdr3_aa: CASSTSGRTYEQYF; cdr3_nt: TGTGCCAGTTCGACTAGCGGGAGAACCTACGAGCAGTACTTC
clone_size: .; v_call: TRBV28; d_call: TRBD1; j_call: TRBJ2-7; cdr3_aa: CASSFRDRGNEQYF; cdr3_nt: TGTGCCAGCAGTTTCCGCGACAGGGGCAACGAGCAGTACTTC
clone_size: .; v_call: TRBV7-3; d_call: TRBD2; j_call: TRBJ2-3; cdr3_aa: CASSAAGGYTDTQYF; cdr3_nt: TGTGCCAGCAGCGCAGCGGGAGGGTATACAGATACGCAGTATTTT
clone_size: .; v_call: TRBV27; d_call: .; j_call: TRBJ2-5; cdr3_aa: CASRSIGGPKETQYF; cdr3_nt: TGTGCCAGCAGATCTATCGGGGGCCCGAAAGAGACCCAGTACTTC
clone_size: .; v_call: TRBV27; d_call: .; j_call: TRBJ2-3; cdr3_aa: CASSLLTGGDTQYF; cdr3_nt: TGTGCCAGCAGTTTATTGACTGGCGGAGATACGCAGTATTTT
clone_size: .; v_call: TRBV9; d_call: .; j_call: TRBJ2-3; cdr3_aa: CASSPQGTSAGDTQYF; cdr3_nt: TGTGCCAGCAGCCCCCAGGGTACCAGCGCAGGGGATACGCAGTATTTT
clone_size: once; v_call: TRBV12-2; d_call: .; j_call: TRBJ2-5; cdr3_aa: CASRLCVQGRETQYF; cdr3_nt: TGTGCAAGTCGCTTATGCGTGCAGGGTCGGGAGACCCAGTACTTC
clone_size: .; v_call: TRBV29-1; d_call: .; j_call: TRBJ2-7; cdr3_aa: CSVDWEGGYEQYF; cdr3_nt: TGCAGCGTTGATTGGGAAGGGGGCTACGAGCAGTACTTC
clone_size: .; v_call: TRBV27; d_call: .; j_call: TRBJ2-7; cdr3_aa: CASRVGEGYYEQYF; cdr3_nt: TGTGCCAGCAGGGTGGGGGAAGGCTACTACGAGCAGTACTTC
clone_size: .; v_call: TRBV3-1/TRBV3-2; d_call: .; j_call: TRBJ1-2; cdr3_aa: CASSQEQTYGYTF; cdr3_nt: TGTGCCAGCAGCCAAGAGCAGACGTATGGCTACACCTTC
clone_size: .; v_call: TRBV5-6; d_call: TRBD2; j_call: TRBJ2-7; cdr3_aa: CASSEGLAGVLTYEQYF; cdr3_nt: TGTGCCAGCAGCGAGGGACTAGCGGGAGTGTTAACCTACGAGCAGTACTTC
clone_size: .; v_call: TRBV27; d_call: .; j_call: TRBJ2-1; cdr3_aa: CASSSPAEVQFF; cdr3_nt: TGTGCCAGCAGTTCCCCGGCGGAGGTACAGTTCTTC
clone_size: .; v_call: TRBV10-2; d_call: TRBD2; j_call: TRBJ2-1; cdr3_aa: CATMGAGGPSNEQFF; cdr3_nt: TGCGCCACCATGGGCGCGGGAGGGCCTTCCAATGAGCAGTTCTTC